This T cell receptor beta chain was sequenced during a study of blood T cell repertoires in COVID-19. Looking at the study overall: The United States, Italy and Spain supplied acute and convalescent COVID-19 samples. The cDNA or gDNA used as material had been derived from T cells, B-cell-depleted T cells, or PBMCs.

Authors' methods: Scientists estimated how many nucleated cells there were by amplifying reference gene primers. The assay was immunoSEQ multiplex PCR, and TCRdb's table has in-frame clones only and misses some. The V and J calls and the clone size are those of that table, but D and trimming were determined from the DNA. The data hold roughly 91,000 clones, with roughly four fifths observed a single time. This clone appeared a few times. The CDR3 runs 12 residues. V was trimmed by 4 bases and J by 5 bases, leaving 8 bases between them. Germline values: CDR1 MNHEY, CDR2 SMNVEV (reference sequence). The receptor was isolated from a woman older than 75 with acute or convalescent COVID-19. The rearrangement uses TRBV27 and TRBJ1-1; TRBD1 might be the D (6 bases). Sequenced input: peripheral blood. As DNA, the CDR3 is TGTGCCAGCAGTTCAGGGGTTACTGAAGCTTTCTTT. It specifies CASSSGVTEAFF.